These 29 T cell receptor beta chains share one sample of origin, sequenced in a study of T-cell reconstitution after alpha-beta-depleted transplantation in children. As it was prepared, the TCRbeta library received unique molecular identifiers. TCRdb itself ran the PCR reads through MiXCR, one entry per CDR3 protein. The sample has under 400,000 distinct CDR3 sequences; 23% are singletons. The source was PBMCs, mostly from graft donor cells, collected 180 days after TCRalphabeta/CD19-depleted stem cell transplant. The origin of the receptors is a male patient aged 10 to 17 who had a stem cell transplant for acute lymphoblastic leukemia, so the T cells may come from the graft donor.

The chain combines TRBV2 with TRBJ2-6; D remains ambiguous. Germline CDR1 SNHLY, CDR2 FYNNEI. V was shortened by 1 base and J by 0 bases, with 7 bases between the two germline ends. The CDR3 totals 16 residues. The CDR3 is CASSEVKISGANVLTF. CDR3 nucleotides: TGTGCCAGCAGTGAAGTTAAGATCTCTGGGGCCAACGTCCTGACTTTC.

This sequence joins TRBV15 and TRBJ2-7, with D uncertain. Trimming pared 0 bases from V and 7 bases from J, leaving 7 bases between. CDR1 and CDR2 from the germline V gene are LNHNV and YYDKDF (reference sequence). The CDR3 is 12 amino acids. The CDR3 DNA follows: TGTGCCACCAGCAGAGATGTGGGAGAGCAGTACTTC. This translates into CATSRDVGEQYF.

This clonotype appeared a few times. The chain uses TRBV5-1 and TRBJ2-7; 10 bases are a match to TRBD2. The CDR3 loop spans 15 amino acids. Germline V CDR1 and CDR2: SGHRS, YFSETQ. Unmatched junction bases numbered 4, after V lost 4 bases and J lost 0 bases. CDR3 region: CASSRASGSSYEQYV. The CDR3 DNA follows: TGCGCCAGCAGCCGGGCTAGCGGGAGCTCCTACGAGCAGTACGTC.

This clonotype was observed a handful of times. The chain is built from TRBV7-8 and TRBJ2-7, with 10 bases identical to TRBD1. Per the germline V gene, CDR1 is SGHVS and CDR2 is FQNEAQ. J gave up 5 bases and V 5 bases, and 15 bases lay outside the gene matches. The CDR3 length is 17 residues. CDR3: CASSRSGQGVIKDEQYF. The DNA of the CDR3 is TGTGCCAGCAGCCGGTCCGGACAGGGGGTGATAAAGGACGAGCAGTACTTC.

V is TRBV29-1 and J is TRBJ2-7; unclear D gene. The CDR3 loop spans 14 amino acids. V lost 4 bases, J lost 1 base, and 14 bases lay in between. Germline values: CDR1 SQVTM, CDR2 ANQGSEA. The CDR3 DNA sequence: TGCAGCGTTGGAAGGATAGGGATTTCCTACGAGCAGTACTTC. Its translation is CSVGRIGISYEQYF.

The chain is built from TRBV5-1 and TRBJ2-7; 10 bases match TRBD2. Per the germline V gene, CDR1 is SGHRS and CDR2 is YFSETQ. The CDR3 contains 18 residues. With V trimmed by 3 bases and J by 5 bases, 17 bases remained unmatched. The CDR3 DNA follows: TGCGCCAGCAGCTCCCATCTTACCCTAGCGGGAGAAATCCACGAGCAGTACTTC. This sequence encodes CASSSHLTLAGEIHEQYF.

This clonotype was observed many times. The gene calls are TRBV7-2 and TRBJ2-2; 8 nucleotides align to TRBD1. The CDR3 is 16 amino acids. Germline-derived CDR1 and CDR2 are SGHTA and FQGNSA. The V segment lost 5 bases and the J segment 6 bases; nucleotides outside the gene matches: 11. The CDR3 sequence: CASSAPGGAFSGELFF. The CDR3 nucleotides read TGTGCCAGCAGCGCGCCAGGGGGCGCGTTCTCCGGGGAGCTGTTTTTT.

The CDR3 nucleotides are TGTGCCAGCAGCCGGAGCCCAGCAAACACTGAAGCTTTCTTT. This encodes CASSRSPANTEAFF. The chain combines TRBV9 with TRBJ1-1; D remains ambiguous. From germline, CDR1 is SGDLS and CDR2 YYNGEE. Between the trimmed V and J ends, which lost 4 bases and 2 bases, there was a span of 12 bases. The CDR3 runs to 14 residues. The variable domain in full, completed from reference TRBV9 and TRBJ1-1, reads DSGVTQTPKHLITATGQRVTLRCSPRSGDLSVYWYQQSLDQGLQFLIQYYNGEERAKGNILERFSAQQFPDLHSELNLSSLELGDSALYFCASSRSPANTEAFFGQGTRLTVV.

The chain carries TRBV29-1 and TRBJ2-2, with D uncertain. The germline CDR1 and CDR2 sequences are SQVTM and ANQGSEA. The CDR3 length is 14 residues. V dropped 6 bases and J dropped 2 bases, with 13 bases sitting between them. The CDR3: CSVVLWQNTGELFF. The DNA of the CDR3 is TGCAGCGTAGTTCTATGGCAAAACACCGGGGAGCTGTTTTTT.

The chain is built from TRBV15 and TRBJ2-4, with D possibly matching TRBD1 (7 bases). Germline V gives CDR1 LNHNV, CDR2 YYDKDF (reference sequence). The CDR3 is 14 residues long. V shed 5 bases and J shed 6 bases, with 14 bases lying between them. This chain's CDR3 is CATSGRTGLNIQYF. The CDR3 bases are TGTGCCACCAGCGGGAGGACAGGCTTAAACATTCAGTACTTC.

The rearrangement joins TRBV24-1 to TRBJ1-2; TRBD1 matches at 11 bases. Germline V gene lookup returns CDR1 KGHDR and CDR2 SFDVKD. The junction had 6 bases not matched to a gene; V was cut back by 5 bases and J by 11 bases. The CDR3 contains 13 residues. This chain's CDR3 is CATSAGQGARYTF. CDR3 sequence (DNA): TGTGCCACCAGTGCCGGACAGGGGGCGCGTTACACCTTC.

This clonotype was found many times. DNA of the CDR3: TGCGCCAGCAGCTTGAGCGGGGCCCGAGGGAATGAGCAGTTCTTC. Protein: CASSLSGARGNEQFF. The V call is TRBV5-1, the J call TRBJ2-1; 7 nucleotides line up with TRBD2. The CDR3 is made up of 15 amino acids. CDR1 is SGHRS, CDR2 YFSETQ, per germline. V shed 1 base, J shed 7 bases, and the junction held 8 bases outside the gene matches. Full variable domain (remainder filled in from reference TRBV5-1 and TRBJ2-1): KAGVTQTPRYLIKTRGQQVTLSCSPISGHRSVSWYQQTPGQGLQFLFEYFSETQRNKGNFPGRFSGRQFSNSRSEMNVSTLELGDSALYLCASSLSGARGNEQFFGPGTRLTVL.

The rearrangement uses TRBV2 and TRBJ1-4; D uncertain. The CDR3 runs to 15 residues. CDR1 and CDR2 from the germline V gene are SNHLY and FYNNEI. V shed 7 bases and J shed 6 bases, with 18 bases lying between them. DNA for the CDR3: TGTGCCAGCACCCTCGACGGCTACCGAGATGAAAAACTGTTTTTT. This gives the protein CASTLDGYRDEKLFF.

The chain combines TRBV27 with TRBJ2-7; 9 nucleotides match TRBD1. CDR1 is MNHEY and CDR2 is SMNVEV in the germline V gene (reference sequence). This CDR3 comprises 14 residues. The J segment lost 5 bases and the V segment lost 4 bases, leaving 6 bases of the junction unmatched. CDR3 residues: CASSSWTGDHEQYF. The CDR3 DNA reads TGTGCCAGCAGTTCCTGGACAGGGGACCACGAGCAGTACTTC.

This clonotype was found a few times. This chain joins TRBV29-1 and TRBJ1-5, with a weak D call TRBD1 (6 bases). The V end lost 0 bases, the J end lost 7 bases, and 13 bases lay between the germline ends. This CDR3 has 14 amino acids. Germline CDR1 reads SQVTM; CDR2 reads ANQGSEA. In DNA, the CDR3 is TGCAGCGTTGAAGATGGCGGGGGCGGACAGCCCCAGCATTTT. Protein: CSVEDGGGGQPQHF. The whole variable domain, remainder taken from reference TRBV29-1 and TRBJ1-5, is SAVISQKPSRDICQRGTSLTIQCQVDSQVTMMFWYRQQPGQSLTLIATANQGSEATYESGFVIDKFPISRPNLTFSTLTVSNMSPEDSSIYLCSVEDGGGGQPQHFGDGTRLSIL.

The J gene is TRBJ1-1, the V gene TRBV6-2 or TRBV6-3; TRBD1 matches at 9 bases. Germline V gene sequence: CDR1 MNHEY, CDR2 SVGEGT. J gave up 1 base and V 7 bases, and 10 bases lay outside the gene matches. There are 16 residues in the CDR3. The CDR3 coding sequence is TGTGCCAGCACCAGGAACAGGGGGCCCAAGAACACTGAAGCTTTCTTT. This translates into CASTRNRGPKNTEAFF.

This clonotype was observed a handful of times. The chain couples TRBV4-1 to TRBJ2-7; possibly TRBD1 for D (6 bases). Germline V gives CDR1 MGHRA, CDR2 YSYEKL. The CDR3 sequence is 16 residues long. The V end lost 3 bases, the J end lost 2 bases, and 17 bases lay between the germline ends. CDR3 bases: TGCGCCAGCAGCCAGGAGCCCAGGGGTGGCCCCTACGAGCAGTACTTC. Translated: CASSQEPRGGPYEQYF.

The rearrangement links TRBV9 to TRBJ1-2; 7 bases are a match to TRBD1. The CDR3 sequence is 15 residues long. Per germline, CDR1 SGDLS and CDR2 YYNGEE. V shed 4 bases, J shed 9 bases, and the junction held 15 bases outside the gene matches. CDR3 in amino acids: CASSSWIRQGRRYTF. The CDR3 nucleotides are TGTGCCAGCAGCTCTTGGATAAGACAGGGTCGCCGCTACACCTTC.

This chain uses TRBV20-1 with TRBJ1-1; D unclear. Germline assignment: CDR1 DFQATT and CDR2 SNEGSKA (reference sequence). This CDR3 is 11 amino acids long. The V gene lost 3 bases and the J gene lost 2 bases, with 4 bases spanning the gap. The CDR3, as DNA: TGCAGTGCTAGCCCAAACACTGAAGCTTTCTTT. Protein sequence: CSASPNTEAFF.

This rearrangement joins TRBV24-1 to TRBJ1-1; D gene ambiguous. Germline values: CDR1 KGHDR, CDR2 SFDVKD. The CDR3 loop spans 13 amino acids. The V end was cut by 3 bases, the J end by 0 bases, with 4 bases between. CDR3 sequence reads: CATSDGLNTEAFF. In nucleotides, the CDR3 is TGTGCCACCAGTGATGGGCTGAACACTGAAGCTTTCTTT.

In its sample, this clonotype was seen a few times. This sequence joins TRBV20-1 and TRBJ2-1; the match to TRBD2 covers 11 bases. This CDR3 contains 18 residues. With 1 base clipped from V and 0 bases from J, the junction kept 8 bases outside the gene matches. Germline V lookup: CDR1 DFQATT, CDR2 SNEGSKA (reference sequence). CDR3 amino acids: CSARVTSGTPSSYNEQFF. The CDR3 DNA follows: TGCAGTGCTAGAGTGACTAGCGGGACCCCGAGCTCCTACAATGAGCAGTTCTTC.

The chain has TRBV12-3 or TRBV12-4 and TRBJ1-2; D possibly corresponds to TRBD1 (5 bases). The CDR3 has 14 amino acids. Trimming shortened V by 6 bases and J by 2 bases, and 13 bases separated the two germline ends. CDR3 sequence reads: CASRNWDRNYGYTF. CDR3 coding DNA: TGTGCCAGCAGAAACTGGGACCGAAACTATGGCTACACCTTC.

This chain links TRBV28 with TRBJ2-3, with 7 bases that match TRBD1. V lost 6 bases and J lost 4; bases outside the gene matches: 10. The CDR3 loop spans 15 amino acids. Germline-derived CDR1 and CDR2 are MDHEN and SYDVKM. The CDR3 here is CASSRVRGSADTQYF. CDR3 coding DNA: TGTGCCAGCAGCCGAGTCAGGGGGAGCGCAGATACGCAGTATTTT.

The chain has TRBV15 and TRBJ1-3; tentative D call: TRBD1 (6 bases). Deletions cut 0 bases from V and 4 bases from J, with 10 bases between. This CDR3 comprises 15 residues. Germline-derived CDR1 and CDR2 are LNHNV and YYDKDF (reference sequence). The CDR3 region is CATSRDPGAGNTIYF. For the CDR3, the DNA is TGTGCCACCAGCAGAGATCCAGGGGCCGGAAACACCATATATTTT.

This clonotype was detected many times. This chain joins TRBV11-2 and TRBJ1-1, with D maybe TRBD1 (5 bases). The CDR3 has 16 amino acids. CDR1 SGHAT and CDR2 FQNNGV come from the germline V gene. Trimming left V 0 bases short and J 1 base short, with 12 bases between. The CDR3 nucleotides read TGTGCCAGCAGCTTAGAGGACATTAGATGGAACACTGAAGCTTTCTTT. Translating gives CASSLEDIRWNTEAFF.

This clonotype was counted between two and nine times. This rearrangement joins TRBV14 to TRBJ2-5; maybe TRBD2 (5 bases). The CDR3 is 14 amino acids. Germline-derived CDR1 and CDR2 are SGHDN and FVKESK. Trimming took off 4 bases at V and 5 bases at J, with 14 bases between the two ends. CDR3 in DNA: TGTGCCAGCAGCCCCGGACTCGTTCGGGAGACCCAGTACTTC. Protein product: CASSPGLVRETQYF.

The chain recombines TRBV20-1 with TRBJ2-3; no definite D call. This CDR3 spans 10 amino acids. V gave up 4 bases and J gave up 9 bases, with 8 bases separating them. Germline-derived CDR1 and CDR2 are DFQATT and SNEGSKA (reference sequence). Here the CDR3 DNA reads TGCAGTGCTAAGCACAAAACGCAGTATTTT. Protein sequence: CSAKHKTQYF.

The rearrangement uses TRBV15 and TRBJ1-2; a possible D gene is TRBD1 (5 bases). The V end lost 4 bases, the J end lost 4 bases, and 16 bases lay between the germline ends. The CDR3 length is 15 residues. Germline CDR1 and CDR2: LNHNV and YYDKDF (reference sequence). Written as DNA, the CDR3 is TGTGCCACCAGCACCCTCCTGACTCAGGGCTATGGCTACACCTTC. Translated, it gives CATSTLLTQGYGYTF.

This sequence joins TRBV20-1 and TRBJ2-1; maybe TRBD2 (5 bases). V was shortened by 2 bases and J by 3 bases, with 11 bases between the two germline ends. Looked up from germline, CDR1 is DFQATT and CDR2 is SNEGSKA (reference sequence). CDR3 size: 14 residues. The CDR3 is CSARKEVLYNEQFF. Written as DNA, the CDR3 is TGCAGTGCTAGAAAGGAGGTACTCTACAATGAGCAGTTCTTC.